The entry below describes one TCR beta chain. Its matching antigen is unknown. This sample was taken from a study of blood T cells in healthy people across ages. The draw of peripheral blood yielded roughly 10 milliliters from each donor. General study findings and limits: Those diversity estimates obtained from one million T cells were thought to be underestimates.

This CDR3 region has 15 residues. Losses at the gene ends were 3 bases for V and 6 bases for J; bases not matched to a gene: 9. Looked up from germline, CDR1 is MNHEY and CDR2 is SVGEGT. Primers used in a second PCR of roughly 6 to 11 cycles were a sample-barcoded 5' primer and a J-beta primer mix. A template-switch adaptor with 12 random nucleotides tagged each cDNA molecule. A single record per CDR3 protein comes from TCRdb applying MiXCR to the 5' RACE reads. Of 760,000 or so distinct CDR3 sequences in the sample, approximately 25% were seen once. These records were also assigned to another study, of T cells of mothers and their children. That paper adds: Approximately 2.7 million TCR beta reads per child versus over 9 million per mother.

This receptor was obtained from a boy aged 5-17 years in good health. The chain is built from TRBV6-2 or TRBV6-3 and TRBJ2-3; TRBD2 agrees at 7 bases. Specimen: blood. The DNA of the CDR3 is TGTGCCAGCAGTTATGTGGGACTACCTTCCGATACGCAGTATTTT. It yields the protein CASSYVGLPSDTQYF.